This TCR beta chain was captured in a study of shared clonotypes between healthy human individuals. Study as a whole: Three CD4 naive, three CD4 memory, two CD8 naive and one CD8 memory plate were used per donor.

Findings and caveats of the study: Tissue TCR repertoires likely differ from these blood-only repertoires. Among the subsets, naive ones generally showed larger estimated richness than memory ones.

With regard to this clone: Its antigen is not known.

The naive CD8 subset, CD45RO-negative cells positively selected for CCR7, excluded terminally differentiated effector memory CD45RA+ cells. Measured with immunoSEQ multiplex PCR; TCRdb has only the in-frame clones, and not every one. This sample has about 1.9 million clones, with just under 95% found just once. V was pared by 5 bases and J by 1 base, with 14 bases between. CDR3 length equals 15 residues. Germline CDR1 and CDR2: SEHNR and FQNEAQ (reference sequence). The sample comprised naive CD8+ T cells from PBMCs. The receptor was isolated from a man younger than 35 in good health. Some clones in this sample may be carry-over from other donors' samples. V usage is TRBV7-9 and J usage is TRBJ1-1, with unresolved D. The CDR3 loop reads CASSPPRSGNTEAFF. The DNA of the CDR3 is TGTGCCAGCAGCCCCCCCCGCTCCGGGAACACTGAAGCTTTCTTT.